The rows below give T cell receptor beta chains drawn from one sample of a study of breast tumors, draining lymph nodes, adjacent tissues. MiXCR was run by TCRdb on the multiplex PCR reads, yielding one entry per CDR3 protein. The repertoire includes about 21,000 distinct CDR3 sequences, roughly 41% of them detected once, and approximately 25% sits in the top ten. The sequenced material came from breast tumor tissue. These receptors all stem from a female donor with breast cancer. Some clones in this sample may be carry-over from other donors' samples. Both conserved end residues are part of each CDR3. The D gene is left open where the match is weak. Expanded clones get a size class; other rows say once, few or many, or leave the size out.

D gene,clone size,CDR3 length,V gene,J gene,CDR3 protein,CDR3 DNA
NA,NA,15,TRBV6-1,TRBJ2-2,CASSEWARNTGELFF,TGTGCCAGCAGTGAATGGGCCAGGAATACCGGGGAGCTGTTTTTT
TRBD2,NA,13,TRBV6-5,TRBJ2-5,CASSYGRGETQYF,TGTGCCAGCAGTTACGGGAGGGGAGAGACCCAGTACTTC
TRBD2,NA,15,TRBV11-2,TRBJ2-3,CASSFSGPREDTQYF,TGTGCCAGCAGCTTTAGCGGGCCCCGGGAAGATACGCAGTATTTT
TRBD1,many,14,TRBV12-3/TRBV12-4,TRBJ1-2,CASSLGQGVYGYTF,TGTGCCAGCAGTTTAGGGCAGGGGGTTTATGGCTACACCTTC
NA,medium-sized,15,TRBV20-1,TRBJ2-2,CSARAGTANTGELFF,TGCAGTGCTAGAGCGGGGACCGCGAACACCGGGGAGCTGTTTTTT
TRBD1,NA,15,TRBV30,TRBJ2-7,CAWSVTGGYSYEQYF,TGTGCCTGGAGTGTGACAGGGGGGTACTCCTACGAGCAGTACTTC
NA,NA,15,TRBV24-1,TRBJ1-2,CATSDSRVPLYGYTF,TGTGCCACCAGTGATTCTAGGGTCCCCCTCTATGGCTACACCTTC
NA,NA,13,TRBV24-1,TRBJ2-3,CATGTLAADTQYF,TGTGCCACCGGGACCCTGGCTGCAGATACGCAGTATTTT
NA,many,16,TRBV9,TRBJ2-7,CASSAAAWGPGGEQYF,TGTGCCAGCAGCGCGGCGGCCTGGGGGCCAGGGGGGGAGCAGTACTTC
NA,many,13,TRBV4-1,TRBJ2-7,CASSQPGAYEQYF,TGCGCCAGCAGCCAGCCAGGGGCGTACGAGCAGTACTTC
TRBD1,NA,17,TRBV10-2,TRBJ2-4,CASSIPDREGGGDIQYF,TGCGCCAGCAGTATCCCGGACAGGGAAGGCGGCGGAGACATTCAGTACTTC
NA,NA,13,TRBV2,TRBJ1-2,CASNPGNYYGYTF,TGTGCCAGCAATCCAGGGAATTACTATGGCTACACCTTC
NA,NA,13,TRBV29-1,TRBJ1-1,CSVEKGMNTEAFF,TGCAGCGTTGAAAAGGGAATGAACACTGAAGCTTTCTTT
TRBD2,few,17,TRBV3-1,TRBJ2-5,CASSGGLAGGMLETQYF,TGTGCCAGCAGCGGGGGACTAGCGGGAGGGATGCTAGAGACCCAGTACTTC
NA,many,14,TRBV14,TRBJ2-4,CASSLGLAKNIQYF,TGTGCCAGCAGCCTCGGACTAGCCAAAAACATTCAGTACTTC
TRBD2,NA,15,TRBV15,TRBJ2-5,CATSRAAGVLETQYF,TGTGCCACCAGCCGGGCAGCGGGAGTTCTTGAGACCCAGTACTTC
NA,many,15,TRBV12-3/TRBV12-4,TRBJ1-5,CASSLIQDSNQPQHF,TGTGCCAGCAGTTTAATACAGGATAGCAATCAGCCCCAGCATTTT
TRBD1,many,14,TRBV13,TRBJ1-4,CASTFGTGGEKLFF,TGTGCCAGCACCTTCGGGACAGGGGGCGAAAAACTGTTTTTT
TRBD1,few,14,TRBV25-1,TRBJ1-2,CASSDLGTGEGYTF,TGTGCCAGCAGTGATCTAGGGACAGGGGAAGGCTACACCTTC
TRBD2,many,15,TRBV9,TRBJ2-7,CASSVVSRLAAEQYF,TGTGCCAGCAGCGTAGTTAGTAGACTAGCGGCCGAGCAGTACTTC
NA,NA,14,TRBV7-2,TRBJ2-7,CASSDGGYSCEQYF,TGTGCCAGCAGCGACGGAGGTTACTCTTGCGAGCAGTACTTC
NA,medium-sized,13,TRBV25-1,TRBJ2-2,CASSGGYTGELFF,TGTGCCAGCAGTGGCGGGTACACCGGGGAGCTGTTTTTT
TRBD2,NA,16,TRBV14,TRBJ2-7,CASSRRTSGRFYEQYF,TGTGCCAGCAGCCGACGGACTAGCGGGAGGTTCTACGAGCAGTACTTC
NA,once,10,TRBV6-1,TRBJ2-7,CASRWSEQYF,TGTGCCAGCAGGTGGTCCGAGCAGTACTTC
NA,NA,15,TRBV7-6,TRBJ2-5,CASSDGRHKQETQYF,TGTGCCAGCAGCGACGGCCGACACAAGCAAGAGACCCAGTACTTC
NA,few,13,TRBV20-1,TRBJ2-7,CSARDDWSYEQYF,TGCAGTGCTAGAGATGACTGGAGCTACGAGCAGTACTTC
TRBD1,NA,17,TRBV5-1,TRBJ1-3,CASSQGRTGTAGNTIYF,TGCGCCAGCAGCCAGGGTCGGACAGGTACCGCTGGAAACACCATATATTTT